This TCR beta chain came from a study of PD-1 blockade in classical Hodgkin lymphoma. Overall study: Every 2 weeks, patients got 3 mg/kg intravenous nivolumab.

V shed 3 bases and J 4 bases; nucleotides not matched to a gene: 2. The CDR3 spans 14 residues. CDR1 and CDR2 (germline): KGHSH, LQKENI. In every patient, relapse followed autologous stem cell transplantation, while exposure to brentuximab vedotin differed. Libraries were prepared by immunoSEQ multiplex PCR; TCRdb keeps only in-frame clonotypes and omits some of them. The repertoire holds 35,000 or so clones, around 70% seen once, with around an eighth in the top ten. This chain joins TRBV18 and TRBJ2-2; TRBD1 matches at 7 bases. Sample: peripheral blood mononuclear cells (PBMCs), taken before the second cycle of nivolumab. This sequence originates from a human donor with classical Hodgkin lymphoma. CDR3: CASSPGTATGELFF. DNA of the CDR3: TGTGCCAGCTCACCCGGGACAGCCACCGGGGAGCTGTTTTTT.